The 21 T cell receptor beta chains below all came from one sample that was sequenced in a study of cytomegalovirus exposure and HLA in healthy donors. Only in-frame clones appear in the TCRdb table, and some are missing; sequencing was by immunoSEQ multiplex PCR. Altogether 66,000 or so clones are present, approximately 97% being singletons, with the ten largest covering 1.5% to 2%. Sequencing was carried out using PBMCs. The source of these receptors is a young woman in good health and CMV-seropositive.

Here the CDR3 DNA reads TGTGCCAGCAGCTTAGGGTGGACAGGCGACTACGAGCAGTACTTC. It translates to CASSLGWTGDYEQYF. The V gene is TRBV11-2, the J gene TRBJ2-7; TRBD1 matches at 7 bases. Germline V gene lookup returns CDR1 SGHAT and CDR2 FQNNGV. The CDR3 spans 15 residues. V was pared by 1 base and J by 3 bases, with 6 bases of the junction left unmatched.

V is TRBV2 and J is TRBJ1-2, with D possibly being TRBD1 (5 bases). Germline V gene lookup returns CDR1 SNHLY and CDR2 FYNNEI. V lost 8 bases to trimming and J lost 6 bases, with 10 bases between them. This CDR3 comprises 11 residues. CDR3 residues: CASLAGDGYTF. CDR3 DNA: TGTGCCAGCCTCGCGGGGGATGGCTACACCTTC.

This clone was recorded only once. In DNA, the CDR3 is TGTGCCAGCAGCGTGAAGACTAGCGCACCCTACGAGCAGTACTTC. Its protein is CASSVKTSAPYEQYF. This chain connects TRBV7-2 to TRBJ2-7; 8 bases match TRBD2. V shed 5 bases and J 2 bases; nucleotides not matched to a gene: 8. Germline assignment: CDR1 SGHTA and CDR2 FQGNSA. The CDR3 contains 15 residues.

The V gene is TRBV11-1, the J gene TRBJ2-5; 7 nucleotides align to TRBD1. This CDR3 region has 14 residues. Germline V lookup: CDR1 SGHAT, CDR2 FQDESV (reference sequence). V was clipped by 3 bases and J by 2 bases; unmatched bases: 3. The DNA of the CDR3 is TGTGCCAGCAGCTTTACAGGGGATCAAGAGACCCAGTACTTC. Its translation: CASSFTGDQETQYF.

This chain links TRBV6-5 with TRBJ2-7; 7 nucleotides line up with TRBD1. Trimming removed 7 bases from V and 2 bases from J; junction bases left unmatched: 8. The germline V gene has CDR1 MNHEY and CDR2 SVGAGI. This CDR3 comprises 14 residues. The CDR3 region is CASTNVDRAYEQYF. CDR3 DNA sequence: TGTGCCAGCACCAACGTAGACAGGGCCTACGAGCAGTACTTC.

The rearrangement links TRBV6-1 to TRBJ1-6; D possibly corresponds to TRBD1 (5 bases). The V gene's germline CDR1 is MNHNS and CDR2 SASEGT. Trimming removed 6 bases at V and 9 bases at J, with 15 bases between. There are 14 residues in the CDR3. In DNA form, the CDR3 reads TGTGCCAGCAGAACGACAGAGTACGGTTCACCCCTCCACTTT. Its translation: CASRTTEYGSPLHF.

J is TRBJ1-1 and V is TRBV7-8, with TRBD1 identical over 7 bases. Germline V gene data show CDR1 as SGHVS and CDR2 as FQNEAQ. CDR3 size: 16 residues. V gave up 2 bases and J gave up 4 bases; unmatched junction bases: 10. The CDR3 bases are TGTGCCAGCAGCTTATTAGAACAGGGGCTTGTCACTGAAGCTTTCTTT. As protein: CASSLLEQGLVTEAFF. Using reference TRBV7-8 and TRBJ1-1 for the parts outside the CDR3, the full variable domain is GAGVSQSPRYKVAKRGQDVALRCDPISGHVSLFWYQQALGQGPEFLTYFQNEAQLDKSGLPSDRFFAERPEGSVSTLKIQRTQQEDSAVYLCASSLLEQGLVTEAFFGQGTRLTVV.

V and J are TRBV1 and TRBJ2-3; TRBD1, the D gene given by the table, was not confirmed from the DNA. TRBV1 is given as a pseudogene. The CDR3 is made up of 16 amino acids. CDR3 sequence: CTNMGALGVFADTQYF. The DNA for the CDR3 is TGCACCAATATGGGGGCATTGGGTGTGTTCGCAGATACGCAGTATTTT.

This chain joins TRBV28 and TRBJ1-2; D is ambiguous. Trimming pared 7 bases from V and 4 bases from J, leaving 10 bases between. This CDR3 has 12 amino acids. Germline V CDR1 and CDR2: MDHEN, SYDVKM. The CDR3 DNA reads TGTGCCAGCAATCCGGACTCCTATGGCTACACCTTC. Translation: CASNPDSYGYTF.

The chain carries TRBV5-5 and TRBJ2-1; 8 bases are shared with TRBD2. CDR3 size: 18 residues. V shed 0 bases and J 2 bases; nucleotides not matched to a gene: 10. From germline, CDR1 is SGHKS and CDR2 YYEKEE (reference sequence). The CDR3 DNA reads TGTGCCAGCAGCTTGGGGAGCGGGAGCGTCGGGACCTACAATGAGCAGTTCTTC. Amino acids: CASSLGSGSVGTYNEQFF.

The chain links TRBV9 to TRBJ2-1; 11 nucleotides line up with TRBD2. Per germline, CDR1 SGDLS and CDR2 YYNGEE. This CDR3 is built from 16 residues. The V gene end was trimmed by 0 bases and the J gene end by 2 bases; junction bases not matched to a gene: 1. The CDR3 bases are TGTGCCAGCAGCGTAGGGACTAGCGGGCCCTACAATGAGCAGTTCTTC. Translation: CASSVGTSGPYNEQFF.

This rearrangement joins TRBV10-3 to TRBJ2-1; 9 positions agree with TRBD1. After removal of 6 bases from V and 9 bases from J, the junction contained 9 bases not matched to a gene. Looked up from germline, CDR1 is ENHRY and CDR2 is SYGVKD. The CDR3 loop spans 14 amino acids. The CDR3 loop is CAIRTTGGTGEQFF. Here the CDR3 DNA reads TGTGCCATCAGAACGACAGGGGGAACAGGTGAGCAGTTCTTC.

The chain combines TRBV28 with TRBJ2-2, with TRBD1 matching 9 bases. The CDR3 spans 15 residues. Unmatched junction bases numbered 4, after V lost 4 bases and J lost 4 bases. CDR1 MDHEN and CDR2 SYDVKM come from the germline V gene. CDR3 in DNA: TGTGCCAGCAGTTCTCGGGACAGGGCCACCGGGGAGCTGTTTTTT. The encoded protein is CASSSRDRATGELFF.

V and J are TRBV6-1 and TRBJ2-7; TRBD2 matches at 12 bases. The germline V gene encodes CDR1 MNHNS and CDR2 SASEGT. The CDR3 sequence is 15 residues long. After removal of 3 bases from V and 7 bases from J, the junction contained 7 bases not matched to a gene. The CDR3 loop is CASSERLAGVYEQYF. CDR3 sequence (DNA): TGTGCCAGCAGTGAGCGACTAGCGGGAGTATATGAGCAGTACTTC.

The CDR3 DNA reads TGTGCCAGCAGCCAAGATATGAGAACTAGCGGGGATAACATCTACGAGCAGTACTTC. Translated, it gives CASSQDMRTSGDNIYEQYF. This sequence joins TRBV4-2 and TRBJ2-7, with TRBD2 matching 10 bases. The CDR3 is 19 residues long. The germline gives CDR1 LGHNA, CDR2 YNFKEQ. The V segment lost 0 bases and the J segment 3 bases; nucleotides outside the gene matches: 14.

The chain links TRBV2 to TRBJ1-2, with unresolved D. V lost 9 bases to trimming and J lost 3 bases, with 20 bases between them. This CDR3 contains 15 residues. The V gene's germline CDR1 is SNHLY and CDR2 FYNNEI. The CDR3 here is CASVNERARDYGYTF. The DNA for the CDR3 is TGTGCCAGTGTCAATGAGAGGGCGCGAGACTATGGCTACACCTTC. Based on the CDR3 plus reference TRBV2 and TRBJ1-2, the full variable domain is EPEVTQTPSHQVTQMGQEVILRCVPISNHLYFYWYRQILGQKVEFLVSFYNNEISEKSEIFDDQFSVERPDGSNFTLKIRSTKLEDSAMYFCASVNERARDYGYTFGSGTRLTVV.

This rearrangement joins TRBV30 to TRBJ2-4; 10 nucleotides align to TRBD2. V dropped 3 bases and J dropped 5; count of bases not matched to a gene: 1. The CDR3 covers 13 residues. The V gene's germline CDR1 is GTSNPN and CDR2 SVGIG (reference sequence). The CDR3 spells CAWRGLAENIQYF. The CDR3 DNA sequence: TGTGCCTGGAGAGGACTAGCGGAAAACATTCAGTACTTC.

This clone was counted once. The rearrangement uses TRBV9 and TRBJ2-2; D remains ambiguous. Germline V gene lookup returns CDR1 SGDLS and CDR2 YYNGEE. V lost 7 bases, J lost 5 bases, and 12 bases lay in between. The CDR3 spans 13 residues. CDR3 coding DNA: TGTGCCAGCTCGACTCCCGGGACCGGGGAGCTGTTTTTT. Its translation is CASSTPGTGELFF.

V gene TRBV28 combines with J gene TRBJ2-1; 12 nucleotides align to TRBD2. The CDR3 covers 16 residues. After removal of 2 bases from V and 8 bases from J, the junction contained 7 bases not matched to a gene. Per germline, CDR1 MDHEN and CDR2 SYDVKM. The CDR3 loop is CASSLPTSGRIYEQFF. In nucleotides, the CDR3 is TGTGCCAGCAGTTTACCCACTAGCGGGAGGATCTATGAGCAGTTCTTC.

The CDR3 coding sequence is TGCAGCGTTGATCGAGCGGGAGGTGGAGTAGATACGCAGTATTTT. Protein: CSVDRAGGGVDTQYF. The chain employs TRBV29-1 and TRBJ2-3, with 9 positions matching TRBD2. Germline CDR1 reads SQVTM; CDR2 reads ANQGSEA. The ends lost 3 bases at V and 5 bases at J; junction bases unmatched: 9. The CDR3 extends over 15 amino acids.

V and J are TRBV5-4 and TRBJ1-1, with TRBD1 identical over 11 bases. Germline V gene sequence: CDR1 SGHNT, CDR2 YYREEE (reference sequence). Trimming removed 3 bases from V and 5 bases from J; junction bases left unmatched: 3. This CDR3 contains 14 residues. The DNA of the CDR3 is TGTGCCAGCAGCTGGACAGGGGGCTGGACTGAAGCTTTCTTT. Its translation is CASSWTGGWTEAFF.